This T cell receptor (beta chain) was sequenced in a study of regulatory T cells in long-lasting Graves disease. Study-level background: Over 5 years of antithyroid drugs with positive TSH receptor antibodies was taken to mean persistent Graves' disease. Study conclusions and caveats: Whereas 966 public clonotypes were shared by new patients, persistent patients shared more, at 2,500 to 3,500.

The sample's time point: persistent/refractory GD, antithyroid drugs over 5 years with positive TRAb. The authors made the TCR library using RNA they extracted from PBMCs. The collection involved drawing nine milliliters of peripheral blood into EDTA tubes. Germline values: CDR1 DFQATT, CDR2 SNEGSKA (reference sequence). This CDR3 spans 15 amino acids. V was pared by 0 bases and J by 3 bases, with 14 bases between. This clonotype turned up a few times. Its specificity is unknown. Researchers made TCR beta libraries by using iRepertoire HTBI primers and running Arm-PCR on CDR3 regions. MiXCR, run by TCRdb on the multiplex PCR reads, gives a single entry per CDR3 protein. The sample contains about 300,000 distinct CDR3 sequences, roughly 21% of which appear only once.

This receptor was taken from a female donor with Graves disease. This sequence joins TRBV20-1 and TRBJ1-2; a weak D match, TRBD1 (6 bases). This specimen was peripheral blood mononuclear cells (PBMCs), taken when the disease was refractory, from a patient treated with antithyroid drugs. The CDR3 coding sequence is TGCAGTGCTAGAGACCCAGAAGGGGGTCACTATGGCTACACCTTC. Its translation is CSARDPEGGHYGYTF.